This paragraph covers one TCR beta chain sequence. The antigen remains unidentified. The germline V gene has CDR1 SEHNR and CDR2 FQNEAQ (reference sequence). With V trimmed by 2 bases and J by 2 bases, 6 bases remained unmatched. The length of the CDR3 is 16 residues. The sample belongs to a study of shared clonotypes between healthy human individuals. Study summary: The cohort comprised a couple of women and a few men. Their ages spanned 18 to 49 years. A donor's plate count was three for CD4 naive and three for CD4 memory; CD8 naive had two and CD8 memory one.

Using immunoSEQ multiplex PCR, the repertoire was profiled, and TCRdb retains in-frame clones only, with some absent. The table shows hundreds of thousands of clones, with roughly 98% occurring only once. Findings and caveats of the study: Sorted-subset sequencing was shown by rarefaction to be incomplete despite large depth. Generation probabilities were higher for clonotypes shared across all four sorted-subset donors than for unshared ones.

Selected positively for CCR7 and CD45RO-negative, naive CD8 cells excluded terminally differentiated effector memory CD45RA+ cells. Material: naive CD8+ T cells sorted from blood. The receptor was isolated from a man younger than 45 in good health. This sequence joins TRBV7-9 and TRBJ1-1; 9 bases line up with TRBD1. Written as DNA, the CDR3 is TGTGCCAGCAGCTTACCCCTGACAGGGGGAAACACTGAAGCTTTCTTT. Protein sequence: CASSLPLTGGNTEAFF. Looking up the rest from reference TRBV7-9 and TRBJ1-1 gives the full variable domain: DTGVSQNPRHKITKRGQNVTFRCDPISEHNRLYWYRQTLGQGPEFLTYFQNEAQLEKSRLLSDRFSAERPKGSFSTLEIQRTEQGDSAMYLCASSLPLTGGNTEAFFGQGTRLTVV.